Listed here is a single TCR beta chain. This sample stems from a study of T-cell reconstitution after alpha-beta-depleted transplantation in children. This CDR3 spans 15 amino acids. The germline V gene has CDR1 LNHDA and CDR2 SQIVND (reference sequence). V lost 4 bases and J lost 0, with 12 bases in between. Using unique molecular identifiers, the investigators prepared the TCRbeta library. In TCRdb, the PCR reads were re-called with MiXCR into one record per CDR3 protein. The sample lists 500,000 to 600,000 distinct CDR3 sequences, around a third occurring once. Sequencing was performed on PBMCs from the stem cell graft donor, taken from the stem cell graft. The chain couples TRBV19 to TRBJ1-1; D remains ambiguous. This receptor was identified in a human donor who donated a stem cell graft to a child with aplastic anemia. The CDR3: CASSTDGNLNTEAFF. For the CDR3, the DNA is TGTGCCAGTAGTACGGACGGGAATCTGAACACTGAAGCTTTCTTT.